These 29 T cell receptor beta chains share one sample of origin, sequenced in a study of blood T cell repertoires in COVID-19. Assay used: immunoSEQ multiplex PCR; TCRdb lists only in-frame clones, some missing. The table shows under 200,000 clones, with over 75% occurring only once. Material: PBMCs or T cells enriched from blood (not recorded which). The receptors here all came from a man between 45 and 60 years old who had recovered from COVID-19.

This sequence joins TRBV28 and TRBJ1-2; TRBD1 might be the D (5 bases). Per the germline V gene, CDR1 is MDHEN and CDR2 is SYDVKM. Trimming shortened V by 8 bases and J by 5 bases, and 12 bases separated the two germline ends. The CDR3 has 12 residues. DNA for the CDR3: TGTGCCAGCCGCCCGGGGGGGTATGGCTACACCTTC. Its translation: CASRPGGYGYTF.

This clone was observed a single time. The chain uses TRBV5-1 and TRBJ2-7, with TRBD1 matching 9 bases. The CDR3 has 18 amino acids. The V segment lost 4 bases and the J segment 1 base; nucleotides outside the gene matches: 15. CDR1 is SGHRS and CDR2 is YFSETQ in the germline V gene. CDR3 in amino acids: CASSHRDRALGGSYEQYF. Written as DNA, the CDR3 is TGCGCCAGCAGCCACAGGGACAGGGCCCTAGGGGGGTCCTACGAGCAGTACTTC.

The chain uses TRBV27 and TRBJ1-6; a weak D match, TRBD1 (5 bases). CDR1 is MNHEY and CDR2 is SMNVEV in the germline V gene (reference sequence). This CDR3 region has 15 residues. Trimming stripped 3 bases from V and 6 bases from J, with 12 bases between. The CDR3 loop reads CASSFYGGGNSPLHF. Written as DNA, the CDR3 is TGTGCCAGCAGTTTTTACGGGGGTGGTAATTCACCCCTCCACTTT.

CDR3 nucleotide sequence: TGTGCCACCAGCGGGGCCTTCCTCGGATCGGGCGGCTACACCTTC. Translated, it gives CATSGAFLGSGGYTF. J is TRBJ1-2 and V is TRBV15; weak D call: TRBD1 (5 bases). From germline, CDR1 is LNHNV and CDR2 YYDKDF (reference sequence). CDR3 size: 15 residues. The V end lost 5 bases, the J end lost 8 bases, and 21 bases lay between the germline ends.

This clone was recorded a few times. V usage is TRBV5-4 and J usage is TRBJ2-5; a possible D gene is TRBD1 (5 bases). This CDR3 spans 14 amino acids. The V gene's germline CDR1 is SGHNT and CDR2 YYREEE (reference sequence). V was trimmed by 3 bases and J by 9 bases, leaving 18 bases between them. As DNA, the CDR3 is TGTGCCAGCAGCTCACCGACAGCGTCGGCGGCCCAGTACTTC. Translation gives CASSSPTASAAQYF.

The chain combines TRBV6-5 with TRBJ2-7, with 7 bases matching TRBD1. This CDR3 is built from 15 residues. Germline V gene lookup returns CDR1 MNHEY and CDR2 SVGAGI. Unmatched junction bases numbered 6, after V lost 2 bases and J lost 2 bases. The CDR3 bases are TGTGCCAGCAGTTACACGGGGACAGCCGCCTACGAGCAGTACTTC. Its protein is CASSYTGTAAYEQYF.

The genes are TRBV11-3 and TRBJ2-1; 9 nucleotides match TRBD2. The CDR3 covers 16 residues. After removal of 5 bases from V and 7 bases from J, the junction contained 12 bases not matched to a gene. Germline CDR1 is SGHNT and CDR2 is YENEEA. The CDR3 here is CASSLYGGGALNEQFF. In DNA, the CDR3 is TGTGCCAGCAGCCTCTATGGCGGGGGGGCCTTGAATGAGCAGTTCTTC.

This clone was counted a few times. In nucleotides, the CDR3 is TGTGCCAGCTCATCGGGGACAGGGCTGGGCGAGCAGTACTTC. This translates into CASSSGTGLGEQYF. The J gene is TRBJ2-7, the V gene TRBV18, with 9 bases fitting TRBD1. CDR1 KGHSH and CDR2 LQKENI come from the germline V gene. This CDR3 region has 14 residues. Trimming cost V 5 bases and J 6 bases; bases outside gene matches: 8.

This clone has only a few counts. The gene calls are TRBV5-1 and TRBJ1-2; no reliable D call. Germline CDR1 and CDR2: SGHRS and YFSETQ. V lost 0 bases, J lost 1 base, and 4 bases lay in between. The CDR3 contains 13 residues. CDR3 coding DNA: TGCGCCAGCAGCTTGGACAGTAACTATGGCTACACCTTC. Its translation: CASSLDSNYGYTF.

The sample holds a few counts of this clone. V and J are TRBV7-9 and TRBJ1-3, with a weak D call TRBD1 (6 bases). Trimming left V 0 bases short and J 4 bases short, with 10 bases between. Germline V CDR1 and CDR2: SEHNR, FQNEAQ (reference sequence). This CDR3 spans 15 amino acids. CDR3: CASSLAGARGNTIYF. CDR3 in DNA: TGTGCCAGCAGCTTAGCGGGGGCTCGAGGAAACACCATATATTTT.

The count of this clone is one. This chain connects TRBV5-6 to TRBJ2-1; 7 nucleotides line up with TRBD2. CDR1 and CDR2 from the germline V gene are SGHDT and YYEEEE. The J segment lost 3 bases and the V segment lost 1 base, leaving 4 bases of the junction unmatched. The CDR3 loop spans 15 amino acids. The DNA for the CDR3 is TGTGCCAGCAGCTTGAACGGGAGGTACTACAATGAGCAGTTCTTC. The encoded protein is CASSLNGRYYNEQFF. The full variable domain, its missing parts supplied by reference TRBV5-6 and TRBJ2-1, is DAGVTQSPTHLIKTRGQQVTLRCSPKSGHDTVSWYQQALGQGPQFIFQYYEEEERQRGNFPDRFSGHQFPNYSSELNVNALLLGDSALYLCASSLNGRYYNEQFFGPGTRLTVL.

This clone turned up a few times. The chain combines TRBV28 with TRBJ2-3; D ambiguous. V gave up 3 bases and J gave up 4 bases, with 5 bases separating them. Germline CDR1 is MDHEN and CDR2 is SYDVKM. This CDR3 is built from 12 residues. The CDR3 protein is CASSFAPDTQYF. CDR3 DNA: TGTGCCAGCAGTTTTGCGCCAGATACGCAGTATTTT.

The rearrangement joins TRBV5-1 to TRBJ2-3, with 7 nucleotides matching TRBD2. After removal of 4 bases from V and 1 base from J, the junction contained 9 bases not matched to a gene. From germline, CDR1 is SGHRS and CDR2 YFSETQ. CDR3 length: 16 amino acids. As DNA, the CDR3 is TGCGCCAGCAGCGAGATAAGACTAGCTCGCACAGATACGCAGTATTTT. Protein product: CASSEIRLARTDTQYF.

This chain uses TRBV14 with TRBJ2-7; possible D gene TRBD2, 5 bases. Germline V gene sequence: CDR1 SGHDN, CDR2 FVKESK. Trimming removed 5 bases from V and 5 bases from J, with 16 bases in between. The CDR3 consists of 14 residues. The chain's CDR3 is CASSWSGRINEQYF. The CDR3 region has the DNA TGTGCCAGCAGCTGGTCGGGAAGGATCAACGAGCAGTACTTC.

In DNA, the CDR3 is TGTGCCAGCAGTTTAGATCGTCGGGACACCGCGTTCTTC. As protein: CASSLDRRDTAFF. V and J are TRBV12-3 or TRBV12-4 and TRBJ2-1, with a possible D match to TRBD1 (6 bases). The CDR3 has 13 residues. The V gene lost 1 base and the J gene lost 15 bases, with 16 bases spanning the gap.

The chain employs TRBV6-5 and TRBJ1-5; 8 bases line up with TRBD1. This CDR3 region has 15 residues. The ends lost 7 bases at V and 3 bases at J; junction bases unmatched: 8. CDR1 MNHEY and CDR2 SVGAGI come from the germline V gene. CDR3 bases: TGTGCCAGCACCTCCGGGACAGGTAACAATCAGCCCCAGCATTTT. Translating gives CASTSGTGNNQPQHF.

The chain recombines TRBV6-5 with TRBJ1-4, with 8 bases identical to TRBD1. The germline V gene encodes CDR1 MNHEY and CDR2 SVGAGI. The CDR3 is 15 amino acids. V lost 1 base and J lost 6; bases outside the gene matches: 4. This chain's CDR3 is CASSYFDRGYEKLFF. The CDR3 DNA sequence: TGTGCCAGCAGTTACTTTGACAGGGGATATGAAAAACTGTTTTTT.

V usage is TRBV28 and J usage is TRBJ1-6, with D possibly being TRBD1 (5 bases). The CDR3 sequence is 13 residues long. Trimming removed 8 bases from V and 7 bases from J, with 12 bases in between. Per germline, CDR1 MDHEN and CDR2 SYDVKM. CDR3 residues: CASRREGNSPLHF. The CDR3 DNA reads as TGTGCCAGCCGGAGGGAGGGGAATTCACCCCTCCACTTT.

The rearrangement joins TRBV28 to TRBJ2-7; possible D gene TRBD1, 6 bases. The CDR3 has 16 amino acids. The germline gives CDR1 MDHEN, CDR2 SYDVKM. The V end was cut by 4 bases, the J end by 2 bases, with 18 bases between. The CDR3 loop is CASSSPSGTLTYEQYF. The CDR3 DNA sequence: TGTGCCAGCAGTTCCCCATCCGGGACACTAACCTACGAGCAGTACTTC.

V usage is TRBV27 and J usage is TRBJ2-1, with unresolved D. Germline V gene sequence: CDR1 MNHEY, CDR2 SMNVEV (reference sequence). This CDR3 is built from 13 residues. Trimming cost V 3 bases and J 4 bases, with 7 bases left between them. CDR3 in DNA: TGTGCCAGCAGTTTGAAGAGATACAATGAGCAGTTCTTC. Translation: CASSLKRYNEQFF.

This clone was seen more than once but under ten times. This rearrangement joins TRBV6-5 to TRBJ1-2, with 8 bases that match TRBD1. The CDR3 runs 14 residues. Germline CDR1 reads MNHEY; CDR2 reads SVGAGI. V dropped 6 bases and J dropped 7; count of bases not matched to a gene: 10. The CDR3 is CASSQSQGVGGYTF. CDR3 in DNA: TGTGCCAGCAGCCAGTCACAGGGGGTGGGTGGCTACACCTTC.

This chain joins TRBV3-1 (or the pseudogene TRBV3-2) and TRBJ1-3, with 7 bases aligning to TRBD1. With 4 bases clipped from V and 9 bases from J, the junction kept 6 bases outside the gene matches. From germline, CDR1 is LGHDT and CDR2 YNNKEL (reference sequence). The CDR3 is 13 residues long. The CDR3 nucleotides are TGTGCCAGCAGCCGAGGACAGGAGGGCACCATATATTTT. It yields the protein CASSRGQEGTIYF.

This clone has just one count. The rearrangement links TRBV27 to TRBJ1-1, with D perhaps matching TRBD1 (5 bases). Trimming stripped 0 bases from V and 7 bases from J, with 9 bases between. CDR3 length: 13 residues. Germline lookup yields CDR1 MNHEY and CDR2 SMNVEV (reference sequence). The CDR3 DNA is TGTGCCAGCAGTTTATCGGGCGGGGGTGAAGCTTTCTTT. Residues: CASSLSGGGEAFF.

The chain recombines TRBV5-6 with TRBJ2-5, with 9 bases fitting TRBD1. In germline, CDR1 is SGHDT, CDR2 YYEEEE. V trimming: 4 bases; J trimming: 3 bases; junction bases outside the gene matches: 7. The CDR3 loop spans 15 amino acids. CDR3 region: CASSVPGQGKETQYF. The CDR3 bases are TGTGCCAGCAGCGTACCGGGACAGGGAAAAGAGACCCAGTACTTC.

The chain combines TRBV7-3 with TRBJ1-5; D unresolved. The CDR3 runs 15 residues. The V and J ends lost 6 bases and 0 bases respectively, with 12 bases between them. The V gene's germline CDR1 is SGHTA and CDR2 FQGTGA. CDR3 bases: TGTGCCAGCAGGTATGACGGGTATAGCAATCAGCCCCAGCATTTT. It yields the protein CASRYDGYSNQPQHF.

The chain joins TRBV2 to TRBJ1-5; 9 positions match TRBD1. This CDR3 is 15 amino acids long. V shed 6 bases and J 9 bases; nucleotides not matched to a gene: 12. Per germline, CDR1 SNHLY and CDR2 FYNNEI. CDR3 loop: CASSAGTGRGGPQHF. The CDR3 region has the DNA TGTGCCAGCAGCGCCGGGACAGGGCGCGGAGGGCCCCAGCATTTT.

This chain connects TRBV9 to TRBJ1-2; D perhaps matches TRBD1 (5 bases). V lost 5 bases, J lost 4 bases, and 12 bases lay in between. The length of the CDR3 is 13 residues. The germline V gene has CDR1 SGDLS and CDR2 YYNGEE. The CDR3 loop is CASRSDSPYGYTF. The CDR3 DNA is TGTGCCAGCAGGTCCGACAGTCCCTATGGCTACACCTTC.

The chain recombines TRBV19 with TRBJ1-1; 8 bases agree with TRBD1. This CDR3 has 14 residues. CDR1 LNHDA and CDR2 SQIVND come from the germline V gene (reference sequence). The ends lost 5 bases at V and 3 bases at J; junction bases unmatched: 5. CDR3 amino acids: CASSDRGRDTEAFF. CDR3 coding DNA: TGTGCCAGTAGTGACAGGGGAAGGGACACTGAAGCTTTCTTT.

The rearrangement links TRBV13 to TRBJ2-7; perhaps TRBD2 as D (6 bases). CDR3 length: 15 amino acids. The V gene lost 5 bases and the J gene lost 7 bases, with 21 bases spanning the gap. Germline CDR1 reads PRHDT; CDR2 reads FYEKMQ (reference sequence). The CDR3 DNA is TGTGCCAGCAGCCTTGGACGCACCGGGGGAGGAGAGCAGTACTTC. Encoded protein: CASSLGRTGGGEQYF. Full variable domain (rest looked up from reference TRBV13 and TRBJ2-7): AAGVIQSPRHLIKEKRETATLKCYPIPRHDTVYWYQQGPGQDPQFLISFYEKMQSDKGSIPDRFSAQQFSDYHSELNMSSLELGDSALYFCASSLGRTGGGEQYFGPGTRLTVT.